Listed here are 16 T cell receptor beta chains from one sample, sequenced in a study of post-analysis software for immune sequencing data. Presence of unique molecular identifiers characterized the TCR beta cDNA libraries. MiXCR, applied by TCRdb to the PCR reads, yields one record per CDR3 protein. The table shows fewer than 700,000 distinct CDR3 sequences, with 44% occurring only once. Broader study findings: TRBV5-6, TRBV5-1 and TRBV20-1 belonged to a set of about five TRBV segments that were more frequent in patients than controls.

These receptors lack a known antigen. Source material: blood. These receptors were obtained from a girl aged 10-17 years with multiple sclerosis.

This clonotype was seen a handful of times. The chain carries TRBV29-1 and TRBJ2-1; 9 bases match TRBD1. CDR3 size: 12 residues. Looked up from germline, CDR1 is SQVTM and CDR2 is ANQGSEA. Germline trimming cut 7 bases from V and 6 bases from J; bases unmatched to any gene: 4. CDR3 nucleotides: TGCAGCGCCACAGGGGGCACCAATGAGCAGTTCTTC. Translation: CSATGGTNEQFF.

The V call is TRBV20-1, the J call TRBJ2-1; D not resolved. V was trimmed by 0 bases and J by 0 bases, leaving 9 bases between them. CDR1 DFQATT and CDR2 SNEGSKA come from the germline V gene (reference sequence). The CDR3 totals 15 residues. The CDR3 loop reads CSAREKGYSYNEQFF. The CDR3, as DNA: TGCAGTGCTAGAGAGAAGGGATACTCCTACAATGAGCAGTTCTTC.

This clonotype has a single count. The chain combines TRBV4-2 with TRBJ1-5, with D possibly being TRBD1 (6 bases). Germline-derived CDR1 and CDR2 are LGHNA and YNFKEQ. CDR3 size: 15 residues. Between the trimmed V and J ends, which lost 0 bases and 8 bases, there was a span of 14 bases. The CDR3 spells CASSQDLGGAKPQHF. CDR3 bases: TGTGCCAGCAGCCAAGATCTGGGGGGGGCGAAGCCCCAGCATTTT.

This clonotype was detected many times. This chain links TRBV12-3 or TRBV12-4 with TRBJ2-7; 7 bases align to TRBD1. V was pared by 5 bases and J by 1 base, with 5 bases of the junction left unmatched. CDR3 length equals 14 residues. CDR3 amino acids: CASSVQGDSYEQYF. The CDR3 DNA reads TGTGCCAGCAGTGTTCAGGGGGATTCCTACGAGCAGTACTTC.

This clonotype was detected a few times. The chain couples TRBV9 to TRBJ2-1; the match to TRBD2 covers 8 bases. The end of the DNA fits TRBJ2-7 better, so the J call may be wrong. The V gene's germline CDR1 is SGDLS and CDR2 YYNGEE. The CDR3 runs to 15 residues. Here the CDR3 reads CASSVGSGGYNEQYF. In DNA form, the CDR3 reads TGTGCCAGCAGCGTAGGGAGCGGGGGATACAATGAGCAGTACTTC.

The chain has TRBV5-1 and TRBJ2-1; D is possibly TRBD1 (6 bases). V lost 7 bases to trimming and J lost 7 bases, with 18 bases between them. From germline, CDR1 is SGHRS and CDR2 YFSETQ. The CDR3 runs 14 residues. The DNA for the CDR3 is TGCGCCAGCCGTCTAAACAGGGATAGTAATGAGCAGTTCTTC. It codes for CASRLNRDSNEQFF. The whole variable domain, filled in from reference TRBV5-1 and TRBJ2-1, reads KAGVTQTPRYLIKTRGQQVTLSCSPISGHRSVSWYQQTPGQGLQFLFEYFSETQRNKGNFPGRFSGRQFSNSRSEMNVSTLELGDSALYLCASRLNRDSNEQFFGPGTRLTVL.

The V gene is TRBV12-3 or TRBV12-4, the J gene TRBJ2-7, with a possible D match to TRBD2 (6 bases). The better agreement between TRBJ2-5 and the DNA end casts doubt on the J call. The CDR3 length is 13 residues. CDR3 residues: CASSLSGGKTQYF. In DNA, the CDR3 is TGTGCCAGCAGTTTAAGTGGAGGGAAGACCCAGTACTTC.

This clonotype has just a few counts. This chain uses TRBV12-3 or TRBV12-4 with TRBJ1-2; D is unresolved. Trimming removed 5 bases at V and 1 base at J, with 8 bases between. This CDR3 is 13 amino acids long. The CDR3 coding sequence is TGTGCCAGCAGTCCAGACATTAACTATGGCTACACCTTC. Translating it yields CASSPDINYGYTF.

There are many counts of this clonotype. V usage is TRBV9 and J usage is TRBJ2-3; 7 nucleotides line up with TRBD2. This CDR3 comprises 14 residues. Germline CDR1 SGDLS, CDR2 YYNGEE. V was pared by 4 bases and J by 1 base, with 3 bases of the junction left unmatched. The CDR3 nucleotides read TGTGCCAGCAGCCCAAGCGGGGGCACAGATACGCAGTATTTT. This encodes CASSPSGGTDTQYF.

V gene TRBV7-8 combines with J gene TRBJ2-1; 8 positions match TRBD2. This CDR3 is built from 16 residues. J lost 9 bases, V lost 5 bases, and 15 bases had no gene match. Per germline, CDR1 SGHVS and CDR2 FQNEAQ. CDR3 sequence reads: CASSGTGTSSLVEQFF. CDR3 bases: TGTGCCAGCAGCGGTACCGGGACTAGTTCCCTCGTTGAGCAGTTCTTC.

The chain couples TRBV20-1 to TRBJ1-1; no definite D call. The ends were cut back, 6 bases at V and 4 bases at J, with 12 bases in the middle. CDR1 and CDR2 (germline): DFQATT, SNEGSKA (reference sequence). This CDR3 has 12 residues. The CDR3 sequence is CSASPTLTEAFF. For the CDR3, the DNA is TGCAGTGCATCTCCGACGCTCACTGAAGCTTTCTTT.

V and J are TRBV5-6 and TRBJ2-7; TRBD2 aligns across 8 bases. V was pared by 4 bases and J by 3 bases, with 6 bases of the junction left unmatched. Germline V gene sequence: CDR1 SGHDT, CDR2 YYEEEE. There are 14 residues in the CDR3. The CDR3 DNA follows: TGTGCCAGCAGCCAGCGGGGGTCCGGCTACGAGCAGTACTTC. Translation: CASSQRGSGYEQYF. Supplemented by reference TRBV5-6 and TRBJ2-7, the full variable domain reads DAGVTQSPTHLIKTRGQQVTLRCSPKSGHDTVSWYQQALGQGPQFIFQYYEEEERQRGNFPDRFSGHQFPNYSSELNVNALLLGDSALYLCASSQRGSGYEQYFGPGTRLTVT.

In the case of this clonotype: One end of the junction is discordant with germline, which a read error may explain. This chain's CDR3 is CASRRGTNYGHTF. The CDR3, as DNA: TGTGCCAGCAGGAGGGGCACTAACTATGGCCACACCTTC. The rearrangement joins TRBV6-5 to TRBJ1-2, with a possible D match to TRBD1 (5 bases). The germline V gene encodes CDR1 MNHEY and CDR2 SVGAGI. The CDR3 sequence is 13 residues long.

J is TRBJ2-5 and V is TRBV7-9; no firm D call. Matching the DNA end better, TRBJ2-7 makes the J call doubtful. The CDR3 has 12 amino acids. CDR1 and CDR2 (germline): SEHNR, FQNEAQ (reference sequence). CDR3 nucleotide sequence: TGTGCCAGCAGCGTTGATCTATACGAGCAGTACTTC. Its protein is CASSVDLYEQYF.

V and J are TRBV4-1 and TRBJ2-6; D could derive from TRBD1 or TRBD2 (5 bases each). The germline V and J ends were trimmed by 0 bases and 7 bases, with 25 bases remaining between them. CDR1 is MGHRA, CDR2 YSYEKL, per germline. This CDR3 has 20 amino acids. CDR3 in amino acids: CASSQDLAWAGLEGANVLTF. The CDR3 nucleotides read TGCGCCAGCAGCCAAGATCTGGCCTGGGCAGGGCTCGAGGGAGCCAACGTCCTGACTTTC.

The V and J genes are TRBV4-2 and TRBJ2-5; D tentatively reads TRBD1 or TRBD2 (6 bases each). Trimming stripped 1 base from V and 4 bases from J, with 10 bases between. There are 14 residues in the CDR3. CDR1 and CDR2 from the germline V gene are LGHNA and YNFKEQ. The CDR3 DNA reads as TGTGCCAGCAGCCAAGTTGGGGGGCCAGAGACCCAGTACTTC. Amino acids: CASSQVGGPETQYF.